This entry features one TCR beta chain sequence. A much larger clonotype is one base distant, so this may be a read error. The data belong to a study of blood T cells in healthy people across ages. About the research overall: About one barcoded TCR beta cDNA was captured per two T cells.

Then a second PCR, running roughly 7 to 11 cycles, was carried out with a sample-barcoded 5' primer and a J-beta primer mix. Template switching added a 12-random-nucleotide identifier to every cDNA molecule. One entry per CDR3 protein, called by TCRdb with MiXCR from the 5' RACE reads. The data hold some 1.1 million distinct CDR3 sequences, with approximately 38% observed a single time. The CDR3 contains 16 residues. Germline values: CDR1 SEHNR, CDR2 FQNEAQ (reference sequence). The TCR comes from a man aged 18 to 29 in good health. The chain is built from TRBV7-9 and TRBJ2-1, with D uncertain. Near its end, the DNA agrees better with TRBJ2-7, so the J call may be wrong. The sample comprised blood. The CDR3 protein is CASSQSTINHYNEQYF. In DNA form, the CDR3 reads TGTGCCAGCAGCCAGAGCACAATAAACCACTACAATGAGCAGTACTTC.